These T cell receptor beta chains were read from a single sample in a study of cytomegalovirus exposure and HLA in healthy donors. Produced via immunoSEQ multiplex PCR; TCRdb's table is partial and in-frame only. The data hold approximately 180,000 clones, with 80% to 90% observed a single time. The specimen was PBMCs. The source is a girl aged 10 to 17 in good health and CMV-seropositive. Both conserved end residues are trimmed from each CDR3. The order of the fields is V gene, J gene, D gene, CDR3 protein. A D gene is named only where the DNA matches it firmly.

v_call: TRBV21-1; j_call: TRBJ2-3; d_call: -; cdr3_aa: ASSIAGTGVTDTQY
v_call: TRBV25-1; j_call: TRBJ1-1; d_call: -; cdr3_aa: ASSELGREAF
v_call: TRBV5-1; j_call: TRBJ2-3; d_call: -; cdr3_aa: ASSLYTGTDTQY
v_call: TRBV7-9; j_call: TRBJ2-1; d_call: -; cdr3_aa: ASQGLLYNEQF
v_call: TRBV19; j_call: TRBJ1-5; d_call: TRBD1; cdr3_aa: ASGDSSYQPQH
v_call: TRBV7-2; j_call: TRBJ1-6; d_call: -; cdr3_aa: ASSLAVGSQNSPLH
v_call: TRBV5-8; j_call: TRBJ2-1; d_call: TRBD2; cdr3_aa: ASSLAVLAGGSSYNEQF
v_call: TRBV29-1; j_call: TRBJ1-1; d_call: -; cdr3_aa: SASQGNTEAF
v_call: TRBV5-1; j_call: TRBJ1-1; d_call: TRBD1; cdr3_aa: ASSLRTGPSEAF
v_call: TRBV7-3; j_call: TRBJ1-6; d_call: -; cdr3_aa: ASSLTSGNSPLH
v_call: TRBV7-3; j_call: TRBJ1-4; d_call: -; cdr3_aa: ASSETAGISTNEKLF
v_call: TRBV7-6; j_call: TRBJ2-3; d_call: -; cdr3_aa: ASTPPQGRTQY
v_call: TRBV30; j_call: TRBJ1-1; d_call: -; cdr3_aa: AWSDLGTEAF
v_call: TRBV6-1; j_call: TRBJ2-2; d_call: -; cdr3_aa: ASKENGELF
v_call: TRBV2; j_call: TRBJ1-5; d_call: -; cdr3_aa: ASSEAGYSNQPQH
v_call: TRBV10-3; j_call: TRBJ1-2; d_call: -; cdr3_aa: AISEGGGYGYT
v_call: TRBV7-6; j_call: TRBJ2-2; d_call: -; cdr3_aa: ASSLSGRSYTGELF
v_call: TRBV9; j_call: TRBJ2-5; d_call: -; cdr3_aa: ASSVATSRETQY
v_call: TRBV4-1; j_call: TRBJ2-7; d_call: -; cdr3_aa: ASSPIHPATYEQY
v_call: TRBV4-1; j_call: TRBJ1-2; d_call: TRBD1; cdr3_aa: ASSPVGTVYGYT
v_call: TRBV4-1; j_call: TRBJ2-1; d_call: -; cdr3_aa: ASSQDRGNYNEQF
v_call: TRBV2; j_call: TRBJ1-5; d_call: -; cdr3_aa: ASSAQISNQPQH
v_call: TRBV6-5; j_call: TRBJ1-2; d_call: -; cdr3_aa: ASSYSGGGGYGYT
v_call: TRBV6-7; j_call: TRBJ2-1; d_call: -; cdr3_aa: ASSSQGRKPYNEQF
v_call: TRBV5-1; j_call: TRBJ2-7; d_call: TRBD1; cdr3_aa: ASSVGTESYEQY
v_call: TRBV6-5; j_call: TRBJ2-7; d_call: TRBD1; cdr3_aa: ASRDRAILNEQY
v_call: TRBV2; j_call: TRBJ2-3; d_call: -; cdr3_aa: ASSGGQKKSTDTQY
v_call: TRBV5-4; j_call: TRBJ2-7; d_call: -; cdr3_aa: ASSLLHRAEQY
v_call: TRBV2; j_call: TRBJ1-5; d_call: TRBD1; cdr3_aa: ASRAGTGNQPQH